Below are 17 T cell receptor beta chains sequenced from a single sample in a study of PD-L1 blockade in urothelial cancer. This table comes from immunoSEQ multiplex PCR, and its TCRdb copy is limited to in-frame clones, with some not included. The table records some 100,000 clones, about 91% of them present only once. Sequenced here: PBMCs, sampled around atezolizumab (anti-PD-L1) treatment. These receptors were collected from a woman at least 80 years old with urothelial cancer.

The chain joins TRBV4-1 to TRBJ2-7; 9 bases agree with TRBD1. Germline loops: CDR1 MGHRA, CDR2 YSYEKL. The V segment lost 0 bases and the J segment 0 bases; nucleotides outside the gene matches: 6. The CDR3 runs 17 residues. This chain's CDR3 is CASSQDGGDRASYEQYF. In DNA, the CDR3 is TGCGCCAGCAGCCAAGATGGGGGGGACAGGGCCTCCTACGAGCAGTACTTC.

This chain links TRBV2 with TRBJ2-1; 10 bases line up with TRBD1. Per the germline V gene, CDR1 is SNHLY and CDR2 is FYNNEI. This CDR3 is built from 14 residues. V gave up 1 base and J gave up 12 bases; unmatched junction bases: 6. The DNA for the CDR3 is TGTGCCAGCAGTGAAGGGGGGACAGGGGAACGGCAGTTCTTC. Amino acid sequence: CASSEGGTGERQFF.

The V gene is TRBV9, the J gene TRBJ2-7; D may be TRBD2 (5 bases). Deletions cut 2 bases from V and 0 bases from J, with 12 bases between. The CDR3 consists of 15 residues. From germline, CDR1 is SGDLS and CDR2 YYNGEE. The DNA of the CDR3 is TGTGCCAGCAGCGTCGGTCCGGGATCCTCCTACGAGCAGTACTTC. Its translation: CASSVGPGSSYEQYF.

The CDR3 protein is CSGRLGGETQYF. The DNA of the CDR3 is TGCAGCGGACGACTAGGCGGGGAGACCCAGTACTTC. The rearrangement joins TRBV29-1 to TRBJ2-5, with D possibly TRBD2 on 6 matching bases. Between the trimmed V and J ends, which lost 7 bases and 5 bases, there was a span of 14 bases. Germline V lookup: CDR1 SQVTM, CDR2 ANQGSEA. This CDR3 region has 12 residues.

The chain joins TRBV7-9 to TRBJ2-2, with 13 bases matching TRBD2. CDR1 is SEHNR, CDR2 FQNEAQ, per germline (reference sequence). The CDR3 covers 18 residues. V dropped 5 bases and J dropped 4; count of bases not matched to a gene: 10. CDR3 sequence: CASSTKTSGRSGTGELFF. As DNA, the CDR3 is TGTGCCAGCAGCACGAAGACTAGCGGGAGGTCTGGCACCGGGGAGCTGTTTTTT.

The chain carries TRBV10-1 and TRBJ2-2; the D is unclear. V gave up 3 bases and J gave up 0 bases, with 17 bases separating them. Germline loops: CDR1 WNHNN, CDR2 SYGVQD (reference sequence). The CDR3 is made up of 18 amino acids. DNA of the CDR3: TGCGCCAGCAGTGAAAGGCTACTATCTGGTCCGAACACCGGGGAGCTGTTTTTT. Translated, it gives CASSERLLSGPNTGELFF.

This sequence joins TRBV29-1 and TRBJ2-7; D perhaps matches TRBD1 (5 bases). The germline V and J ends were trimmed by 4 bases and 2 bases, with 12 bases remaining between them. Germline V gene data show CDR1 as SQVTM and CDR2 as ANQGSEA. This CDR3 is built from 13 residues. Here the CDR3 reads CSVAQGAAYEQYF. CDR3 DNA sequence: TGCAGCGTTGCCCAGGGTGCGGCCTACGAGCAGTACTTC.

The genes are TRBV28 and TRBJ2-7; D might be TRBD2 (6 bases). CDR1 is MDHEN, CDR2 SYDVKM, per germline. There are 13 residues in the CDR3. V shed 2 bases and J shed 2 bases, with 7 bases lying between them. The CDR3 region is CASSLAGPYEQYF. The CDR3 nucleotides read TGTGCCAGCAGTTTAGCGGGGCCCTACGAGCAGTACTTC.

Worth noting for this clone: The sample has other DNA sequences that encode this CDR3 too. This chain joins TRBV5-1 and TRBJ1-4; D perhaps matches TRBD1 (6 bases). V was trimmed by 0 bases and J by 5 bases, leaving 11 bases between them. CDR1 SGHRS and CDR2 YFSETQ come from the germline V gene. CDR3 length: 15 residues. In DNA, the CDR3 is TGCGCCAGCAGCTTGGCTGGTCAGGGGAATGAAAAACTGTTTTTT. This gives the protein CASSLAGQGNEKLFF.

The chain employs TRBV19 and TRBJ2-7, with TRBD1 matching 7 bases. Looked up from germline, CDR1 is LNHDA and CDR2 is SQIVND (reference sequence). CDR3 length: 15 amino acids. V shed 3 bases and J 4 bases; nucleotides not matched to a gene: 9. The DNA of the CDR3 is TGTGCCAGTAGTATTAGTGGGGGACAGCTTTACGAGCAGTACTTC. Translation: CASSISGGQLYEQYF.

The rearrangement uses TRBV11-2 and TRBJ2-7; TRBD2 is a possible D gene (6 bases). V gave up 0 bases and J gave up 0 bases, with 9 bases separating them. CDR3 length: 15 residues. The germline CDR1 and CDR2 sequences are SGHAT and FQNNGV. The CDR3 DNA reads TGTGCCAGCAGCTTAGATGTACTAGCCTCCTACGAGCAGTACTTC. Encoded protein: CASSLDVLASYEQYF.

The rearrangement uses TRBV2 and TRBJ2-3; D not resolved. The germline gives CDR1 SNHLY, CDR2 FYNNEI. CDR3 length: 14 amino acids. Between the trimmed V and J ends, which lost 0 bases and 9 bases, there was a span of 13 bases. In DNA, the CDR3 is TGTGCCAGCAGTGAAGCGCTTCTAGAAATAACGCAGTATTTT. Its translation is CASSEALLEITQYF.

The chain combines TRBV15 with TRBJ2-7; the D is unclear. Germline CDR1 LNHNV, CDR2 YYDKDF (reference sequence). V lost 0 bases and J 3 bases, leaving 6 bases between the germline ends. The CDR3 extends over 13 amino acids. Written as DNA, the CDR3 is TGTGCCACCAGCAGAGATCTAGACTACGAGCAGTACTTC. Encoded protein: CATSRDLDYEQYF.

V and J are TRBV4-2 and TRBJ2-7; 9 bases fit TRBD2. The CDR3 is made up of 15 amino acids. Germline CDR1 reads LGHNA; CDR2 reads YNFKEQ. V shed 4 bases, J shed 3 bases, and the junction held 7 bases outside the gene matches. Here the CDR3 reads CASSRLAGLNYEQYF. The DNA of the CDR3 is TGTGCCAGCAGCCGCCTAGCGGGGCTTAACTACGAGCAGTACTTC.

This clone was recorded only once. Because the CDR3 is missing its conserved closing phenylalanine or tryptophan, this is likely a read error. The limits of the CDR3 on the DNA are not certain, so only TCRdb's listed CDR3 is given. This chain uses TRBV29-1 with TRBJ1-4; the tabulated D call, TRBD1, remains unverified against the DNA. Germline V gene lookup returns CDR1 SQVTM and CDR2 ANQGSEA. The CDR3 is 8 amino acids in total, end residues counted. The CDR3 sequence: CSVEGQGL.

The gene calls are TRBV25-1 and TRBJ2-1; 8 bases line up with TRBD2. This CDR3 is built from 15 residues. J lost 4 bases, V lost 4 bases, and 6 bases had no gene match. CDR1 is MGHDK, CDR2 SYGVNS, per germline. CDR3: CASSGTSRTYNEQFF. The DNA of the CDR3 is TGTGCCAGCAGTGGGACTAGCAGGACTTACAATGAGCAGTTCTTC.

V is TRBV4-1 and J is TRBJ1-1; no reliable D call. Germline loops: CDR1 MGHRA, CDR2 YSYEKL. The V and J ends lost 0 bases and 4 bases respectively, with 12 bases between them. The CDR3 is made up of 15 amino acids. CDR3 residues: CASSQDREGGTEAFF. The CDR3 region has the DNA TGCGCCAGCAGCCAAGACCGAGAAGGAGGCACTGAAGCTTTCTTT.